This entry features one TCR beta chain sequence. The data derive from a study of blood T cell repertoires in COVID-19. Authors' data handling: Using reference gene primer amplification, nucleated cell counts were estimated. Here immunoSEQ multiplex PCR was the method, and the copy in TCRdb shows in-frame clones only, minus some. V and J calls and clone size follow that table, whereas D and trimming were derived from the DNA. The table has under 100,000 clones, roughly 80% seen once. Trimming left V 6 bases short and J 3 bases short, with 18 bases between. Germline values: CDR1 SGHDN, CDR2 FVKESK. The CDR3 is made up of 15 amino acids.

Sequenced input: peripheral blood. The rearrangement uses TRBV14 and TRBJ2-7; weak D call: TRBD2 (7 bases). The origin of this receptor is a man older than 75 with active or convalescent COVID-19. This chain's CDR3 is CASSLMGGPHYEQYF. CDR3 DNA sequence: TGTGCCAGCAGTCTCATGGGGGGGCCCCACTACGAGCAGTACTTC.